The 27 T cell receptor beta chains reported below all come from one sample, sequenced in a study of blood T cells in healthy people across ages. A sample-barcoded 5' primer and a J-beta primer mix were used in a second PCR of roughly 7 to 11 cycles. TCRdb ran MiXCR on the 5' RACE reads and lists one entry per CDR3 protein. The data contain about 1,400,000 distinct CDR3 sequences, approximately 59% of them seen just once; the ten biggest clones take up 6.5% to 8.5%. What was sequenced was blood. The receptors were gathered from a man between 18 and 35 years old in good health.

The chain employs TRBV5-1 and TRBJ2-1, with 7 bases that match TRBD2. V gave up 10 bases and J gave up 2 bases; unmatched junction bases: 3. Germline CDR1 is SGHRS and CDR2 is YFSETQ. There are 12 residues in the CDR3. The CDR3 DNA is TGCGCCTCTACTAGCGCCTACAATGAGCAGTTCTTC. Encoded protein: CASTSAYNEQFF.

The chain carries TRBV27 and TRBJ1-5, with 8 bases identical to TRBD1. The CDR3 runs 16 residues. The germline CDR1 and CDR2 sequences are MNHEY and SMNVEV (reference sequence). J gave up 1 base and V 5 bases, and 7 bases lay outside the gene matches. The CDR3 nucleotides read TGTGCCAGCAGTCCCCTACAGGGGGGAAGCAATCAGCCCCAGCATTTT. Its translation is CASSPLQGGSNQPQHF.

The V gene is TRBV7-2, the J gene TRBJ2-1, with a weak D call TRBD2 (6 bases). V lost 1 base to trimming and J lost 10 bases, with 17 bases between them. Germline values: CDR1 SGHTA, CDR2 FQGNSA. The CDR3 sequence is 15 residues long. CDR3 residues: CASSLEAGTLREQFF. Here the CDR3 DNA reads TGTGCCAGCAGCTTAGAAGCTGGGACTCTAAGAGAGCAGTTCTTC.

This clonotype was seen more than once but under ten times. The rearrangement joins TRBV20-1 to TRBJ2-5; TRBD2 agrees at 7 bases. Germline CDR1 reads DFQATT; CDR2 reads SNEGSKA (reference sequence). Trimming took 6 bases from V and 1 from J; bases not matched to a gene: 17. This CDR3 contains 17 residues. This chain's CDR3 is CSASEGSAGLLQETQYF. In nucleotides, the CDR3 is TGCAGTGCCTCCGAGGGTTCAGCGGGACTCCTCCAAGAGACCCAGTACTTC.

CDR3 bases: TGCGCCAGCAGCCAAGATGTCCAGCCCAACACTGAAGCTTTCTTT. Its protein product is CASSQDVQPNTEAFF. This chain joins TRBV4-1 and TRBJ1-1; D is unresolved. Germline V gives CDR1 MGHRA, CDR2 YSYEKL. The V gene lost 0 bases and the J gene lost 2 bases, with 10 bases spanning the gap. This CDR3 contains 15 residues.

The CDR3 reads CASSQVSISYNEQFF. Here the CDR3 DNA reads TGCGCCAGCAGCCAAGTCTCAATTAGCTACAATGAGCAGTTCTTC. The V and J genes are TRBV4-1 and TRBJ2-1; D is unclear. CDR1 MGHRA and CDR2 YSYEKL come from the germline V gene. Trimming pared 1 base from V and 3 bases from J, leaving 10 bases between. The CDR3 loop spans 15 amino acids.

CDR3: CASSLTGSINEQFF. The CDR3 DNA reads as TGTGCCAGCAGCTTAACTGGAAGTATCAATGAGCAGTTCTTC. The chain recombines TRBV7-9 with TRBJ2-1; the D is unclear. This CDR3 is 14 amino acids long. Germline CDR1 reads SEHNR; CDR2 reads FQNEAQ (reference sequence). Trimming removed 2 bases from V and 6 bases from J, with 11 bases in between.

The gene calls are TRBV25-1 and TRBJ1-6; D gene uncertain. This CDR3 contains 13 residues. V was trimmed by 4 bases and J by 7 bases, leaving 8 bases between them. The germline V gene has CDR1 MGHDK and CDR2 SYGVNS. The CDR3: CASSGQVNSPLHF. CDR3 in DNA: TGTGCCAGCAGTGGCCAGGTGAATTCACCCCTCCACTTT.

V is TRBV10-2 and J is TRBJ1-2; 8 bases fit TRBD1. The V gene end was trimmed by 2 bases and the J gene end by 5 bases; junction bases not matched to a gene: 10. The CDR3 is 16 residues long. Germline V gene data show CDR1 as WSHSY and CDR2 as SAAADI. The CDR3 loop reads CASSEPPQGASYGYTF. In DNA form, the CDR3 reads TGCGCCAGCAGTGAGCCCCCCCAGGGGGCTTCGTATGGCTACACCTTC.

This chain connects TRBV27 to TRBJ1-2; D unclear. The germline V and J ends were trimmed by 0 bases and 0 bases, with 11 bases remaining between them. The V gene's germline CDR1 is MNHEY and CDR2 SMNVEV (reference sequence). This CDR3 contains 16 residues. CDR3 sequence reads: CASSLSPRNPNYGYTF. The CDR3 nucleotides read TGTGCCAGCAGTTTATCGCCCAGGAACCCTAACTATGGCTACACCTTC.

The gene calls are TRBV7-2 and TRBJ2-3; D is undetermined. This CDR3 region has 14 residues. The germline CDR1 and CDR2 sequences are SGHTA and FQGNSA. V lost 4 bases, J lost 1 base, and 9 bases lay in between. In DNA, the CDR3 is TGTGCCAGCAGCTCCGCAATACGCACAGATACGCAGTATTTT. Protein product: CASSSAIRTDTQYF.

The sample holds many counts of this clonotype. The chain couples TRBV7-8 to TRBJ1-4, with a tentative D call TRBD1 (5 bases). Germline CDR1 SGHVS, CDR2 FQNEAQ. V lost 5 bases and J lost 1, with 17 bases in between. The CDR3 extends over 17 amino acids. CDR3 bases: TGTGCCAGCAGCCCTAGGGCAGGGAGAGTAACTAATGAAAAACTGTTTTTT. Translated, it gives CASSPRAGRVTNEKLFF. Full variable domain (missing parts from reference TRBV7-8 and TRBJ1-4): GAGVSQSPRYKVAKRGQDVALRCDPISGHVSLFWYQQALGQGPEFLTYFQNEAQLDKSGLPSDRFFAERPEGSVSTLKIQRTQQEDSAVYLCASSPRAGRVTNEKLFFGSGTQLSVL.

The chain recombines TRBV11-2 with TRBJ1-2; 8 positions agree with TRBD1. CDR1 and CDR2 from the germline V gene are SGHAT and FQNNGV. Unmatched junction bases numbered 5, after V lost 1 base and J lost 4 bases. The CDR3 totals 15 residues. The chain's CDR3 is CASSLAGTGPYGYTF. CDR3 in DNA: TGTGCCAGCAGCTTAGCCGGGACAGGCCCCTATGGCTACACCTTC.

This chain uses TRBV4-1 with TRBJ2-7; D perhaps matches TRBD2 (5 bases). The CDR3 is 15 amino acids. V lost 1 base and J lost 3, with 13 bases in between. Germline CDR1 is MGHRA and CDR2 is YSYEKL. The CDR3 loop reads CASSQGSGLLYEQYF. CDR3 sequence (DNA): TGCGCCAGCAGCCAAGGGTCGGGATTACTCTACGAGCAGTACTTC.

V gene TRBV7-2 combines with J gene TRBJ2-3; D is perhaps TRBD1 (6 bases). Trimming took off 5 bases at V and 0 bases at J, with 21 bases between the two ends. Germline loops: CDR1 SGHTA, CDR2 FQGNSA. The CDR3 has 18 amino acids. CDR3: CASSRPVTGTLSTDTQYF. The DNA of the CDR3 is TGTGCCAGCAGCCGACCGGTTACCGGGACACTCAGCACAGATACGCAGTATTTT.

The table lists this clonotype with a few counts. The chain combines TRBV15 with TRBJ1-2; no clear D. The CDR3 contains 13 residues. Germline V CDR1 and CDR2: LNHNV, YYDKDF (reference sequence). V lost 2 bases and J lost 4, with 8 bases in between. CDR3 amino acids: CATSRRDLYGYTF. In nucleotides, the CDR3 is TGTGCCACCAGCAGACGGGATCTCTATGGCTACACCTTC.

CDR3 residues: CASSQARAGIHEQYF. The CDR3 bases are TGTGCCAGCAGCCAAGCCAGGGCGGGTATCCACGAGCAGTACTTC. J is TRBJ2-4 and V is TRBV3-1; the D gene could be TRBD1 or TRBD2 (5 bases each). The DNA matches TRBJ2-7 better at its end, which makes the J call doubtful. There are 15 residues in the CDR3. CDR1 LGHDT and CDR2 YNNKEL come from the germline V gene (reference sequence).

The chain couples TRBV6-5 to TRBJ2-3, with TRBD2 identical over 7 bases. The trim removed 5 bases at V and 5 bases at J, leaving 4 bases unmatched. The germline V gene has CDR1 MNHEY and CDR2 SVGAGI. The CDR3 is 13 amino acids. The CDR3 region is CASSLGTIDTQYF. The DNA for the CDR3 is TGTGCCAGCAGTCTGGGGACTATAGATACGCAGTATTTT.

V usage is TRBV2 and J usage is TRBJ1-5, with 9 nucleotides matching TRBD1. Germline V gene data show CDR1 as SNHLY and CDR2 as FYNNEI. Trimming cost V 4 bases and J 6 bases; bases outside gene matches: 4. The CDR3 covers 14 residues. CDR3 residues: CASSVLQGAQPQHF. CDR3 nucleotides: TGTGCCAGCAGTGTACTACAGGGGGCTCAGCCCCAGCATTTT. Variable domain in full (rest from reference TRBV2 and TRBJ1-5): EPEVTQTPSHQVTQMGQEVILRCVPISNHLYFYWYRQILGQKVEFLVSFYNNEISEKSEIFDDQFSVERPDGSNFTLKIRSTKLEDSAMYFCASSVLQGAQPQHFGDGTRLSIL.

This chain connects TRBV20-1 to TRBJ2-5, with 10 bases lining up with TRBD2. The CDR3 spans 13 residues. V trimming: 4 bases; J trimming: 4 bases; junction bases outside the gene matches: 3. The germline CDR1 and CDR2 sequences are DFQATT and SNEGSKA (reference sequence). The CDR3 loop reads CSANRLAGETQYF. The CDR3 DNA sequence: TGCAGTGCTAACCGACTAGCGGGAGAGACCCAGTACTTC.

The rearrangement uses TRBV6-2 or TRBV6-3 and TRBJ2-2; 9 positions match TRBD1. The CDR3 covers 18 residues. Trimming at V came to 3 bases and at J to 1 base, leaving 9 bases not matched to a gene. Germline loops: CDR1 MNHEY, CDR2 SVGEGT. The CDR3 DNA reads TGTGCCAGCAGTTATCTTACTCCGGGACAGGGGAACACCGGGGAGCTGTTTTTT. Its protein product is CASSYLTPGQGNTGELFF.

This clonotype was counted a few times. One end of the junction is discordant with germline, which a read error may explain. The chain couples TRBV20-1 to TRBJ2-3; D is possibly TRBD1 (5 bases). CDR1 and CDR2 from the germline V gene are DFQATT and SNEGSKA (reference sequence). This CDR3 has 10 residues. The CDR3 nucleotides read TGCAGTCCTAGGGGAGATACGCAGTATTTT. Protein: CSPRGDTQYF.

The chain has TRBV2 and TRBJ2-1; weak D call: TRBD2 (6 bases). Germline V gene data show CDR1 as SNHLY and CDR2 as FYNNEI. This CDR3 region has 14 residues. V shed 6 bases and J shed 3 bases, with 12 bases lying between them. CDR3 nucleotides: TGTGCCAGCAGGGAGGGGACCTTCTACAATGAGCAGTTCTTC. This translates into CASREGTFYNEQFF.

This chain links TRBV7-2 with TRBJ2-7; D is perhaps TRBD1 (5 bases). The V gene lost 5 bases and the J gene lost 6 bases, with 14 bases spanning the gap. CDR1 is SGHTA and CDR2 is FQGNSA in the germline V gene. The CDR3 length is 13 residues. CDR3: CASSLRRVGEQYF. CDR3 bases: TGTGCCAGCAGCCTTCGCAGGGTTGGCGAGCAGTACTTC.

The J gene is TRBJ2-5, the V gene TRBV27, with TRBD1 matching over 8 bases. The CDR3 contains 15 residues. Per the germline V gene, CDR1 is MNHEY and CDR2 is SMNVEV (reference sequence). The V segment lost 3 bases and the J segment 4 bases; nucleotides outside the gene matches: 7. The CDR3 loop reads CASSFGQGISETQYF. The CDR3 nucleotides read TGTGCCAGCAGTTTCGGACAGGGTATCTCAGAGACCCAGTACTTC.

CDR3: CASSVAVGSPLHF. The CDR3 region has the DNA TGTGCCAGCAGCGTAGCAGTTGGGTCACCCCTCCACTTT. This chain joins TRBV13 and TRBJ1-6; no clear D. Trimming pared 5 bases from V and 10 bases from J, leaving 12 bases between. CDR3 length equals 13 residues. CDR1 is PRHDT, CDR2 FYEKMQ, per germline (reference sequence).

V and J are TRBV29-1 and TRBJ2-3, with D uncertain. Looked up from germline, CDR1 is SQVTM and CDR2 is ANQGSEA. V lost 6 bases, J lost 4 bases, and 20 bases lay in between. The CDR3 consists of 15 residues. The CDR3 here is CSVTRGWVLADTQYF. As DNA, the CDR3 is TGCAGCGTGACGAGAGGTTGGGTCCTCGCAGATACGCAGTATTTT.